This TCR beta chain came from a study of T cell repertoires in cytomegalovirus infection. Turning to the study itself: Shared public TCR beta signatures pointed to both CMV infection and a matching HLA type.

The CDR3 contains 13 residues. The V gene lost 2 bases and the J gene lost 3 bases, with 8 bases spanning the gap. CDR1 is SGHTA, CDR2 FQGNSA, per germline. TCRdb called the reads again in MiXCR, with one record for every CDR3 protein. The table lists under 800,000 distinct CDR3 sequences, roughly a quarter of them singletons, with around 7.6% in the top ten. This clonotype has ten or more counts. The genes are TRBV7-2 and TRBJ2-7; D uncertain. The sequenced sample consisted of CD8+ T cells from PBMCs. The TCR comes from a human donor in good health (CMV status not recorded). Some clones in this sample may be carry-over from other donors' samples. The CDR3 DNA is TGTGCCAGCAGCTTACATACCGACTACGAGCAGTACGTC. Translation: CASSLHTDYEQYV.